This T cell receptor (beta chain) was recorded in a study of T cells in Graves' hyperthyroidism and ophthalmopathy. Using RNA transcripts as the source, TCR beta CDR3 regions were amplified. First-round RT-PCR of the TCR CDR3 relied on the HTBI primer set. TCRdb reanalysed the multiplex PCR reads using MiXCR and keeps one entry per CDR3 protein. Found here are approximately 690,000 distinct CDR3 sequences, roughly 14% of them singletons; the top ten hold roughly an eighth. The V and J ends lost 0 bases and 5 bases respectively, with 11 bases between them. Per the germline V gene, CDR1 is LGHNA and CDR2 is YSLEER. The CDR3 has 15 residues.

This chain uses TRBV4-3 with TRBJ2-1; D may be TRBD2 (6 bases). Specimen: blood. The clonotype originates from a woman in her 50s with Graves' ophthalmopathy. In nucleotides, the CDR3 is TGCGCCAGCAGCCAAGATCTCGTAGCGGACAATGAGCAGTTCTTC. Protein: CASSQDLVADNEQFF.